Reported below is one T cell receptor (beta chain). Antigen unknown. This CDR3 region has 14 residues. V was clipped by 4 bases and J by 4 bases, with 13 bases between them. Germline values: CDR1 SEHNR, CDR2 FQNEAQ (reference sequence). Time point described: baseline, week 1 (first vaccination visit). Treatment defined: pre-vaccination baseline after standard-of-care therapy. The data were obtained in a study of a mutant IDH1 vaccine in newly diagnosed glioma. Turning to the study itself: Earlier therapy was either radiotherapy, temozolomide, or both, and most got both. Study observations and caveats: Any relationship between pseudoprogression and changes in top peripheral T cell clonotypes seemed absent.

The table came from immunoSEQ multiplex PCR; TCRdb's copy has only in-frame clones and leaves some out. This sample has around 56,000 clones; approximately 92% occur once, and the top ten carry 2.5% to 3%. The receptor was derived from a man aged 45-60 years with glioma. The source material was PBMCs, sampled from a glioma patient treated with radiotherapy, temozolomide or both. The V and J genes are TRBV7-9 and TRBJ1-2; D is uncertain. CDR3 amino acids: CASSSPDTLYGYTF. The CDR3 DNA is TGTGCCAGCAGCTCCCCCGACACCCTCTATGGCTACACCTTC. The entire variable domain, with the rest obtained from reference TRBV7-9 and TRBJ1-2, is as follows: DTGVSQNPRHKITKRGQNVTFRCDPISEHNRLYWYRQTLGQGPEFLTYFQNEAQLEKSRLLSDRFSAERPKGSFSTLEIQRTEQGDSAMYLCASSSPDTLYGYTFGSGTRLTVV.